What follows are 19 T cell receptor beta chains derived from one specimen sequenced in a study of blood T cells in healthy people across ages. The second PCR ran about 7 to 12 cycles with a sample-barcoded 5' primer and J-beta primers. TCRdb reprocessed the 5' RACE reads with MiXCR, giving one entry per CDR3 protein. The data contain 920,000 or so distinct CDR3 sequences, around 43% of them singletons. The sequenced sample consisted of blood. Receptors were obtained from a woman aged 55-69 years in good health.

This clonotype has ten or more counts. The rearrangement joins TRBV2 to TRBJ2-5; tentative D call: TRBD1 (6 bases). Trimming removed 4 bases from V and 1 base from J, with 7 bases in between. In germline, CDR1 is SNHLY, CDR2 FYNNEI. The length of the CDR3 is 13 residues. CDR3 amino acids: CASSGDIQETQYF. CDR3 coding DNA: TGTGCCAGCAGTGGGGACATCCAAGAGACCCAGTACTTC.

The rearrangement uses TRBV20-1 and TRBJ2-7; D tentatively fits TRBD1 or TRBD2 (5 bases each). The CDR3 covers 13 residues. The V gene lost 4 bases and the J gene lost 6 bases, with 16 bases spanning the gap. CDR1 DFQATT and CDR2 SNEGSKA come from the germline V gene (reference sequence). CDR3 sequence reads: CSATGLWGSEQYF. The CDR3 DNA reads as TGCAGTGCTACTGGACTCTGGGGGAGCGAGCAGTACTTC.

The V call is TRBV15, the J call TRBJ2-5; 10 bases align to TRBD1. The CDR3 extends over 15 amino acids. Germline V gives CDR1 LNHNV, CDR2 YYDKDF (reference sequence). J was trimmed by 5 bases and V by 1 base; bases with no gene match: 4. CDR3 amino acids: CATSRAGTGEETQYF. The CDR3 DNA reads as TGTGCCACCAGCAGAGCCGGGACAGGGGAGGAGACCCAGTACTTC.

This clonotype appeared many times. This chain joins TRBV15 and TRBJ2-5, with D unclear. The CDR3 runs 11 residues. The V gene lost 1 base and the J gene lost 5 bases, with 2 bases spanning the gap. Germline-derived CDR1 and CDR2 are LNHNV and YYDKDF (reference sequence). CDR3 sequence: CATSRGETQYF. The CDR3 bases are TGTGCCACCAGCAGAGGGGAGACCCAGTACTTC.

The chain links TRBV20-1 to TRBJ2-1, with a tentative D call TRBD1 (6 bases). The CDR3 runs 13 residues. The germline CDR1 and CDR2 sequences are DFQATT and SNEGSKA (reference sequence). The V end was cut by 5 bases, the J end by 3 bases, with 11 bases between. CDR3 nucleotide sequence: TGCAGTGCTGAGACAGGACACTACAATGAGCAGTTCTTC. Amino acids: CSAETGHYNEQFF.

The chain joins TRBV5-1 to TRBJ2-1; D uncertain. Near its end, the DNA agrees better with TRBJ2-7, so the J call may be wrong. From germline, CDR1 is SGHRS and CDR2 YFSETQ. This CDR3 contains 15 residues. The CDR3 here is CASSLLPDGYNEQYF. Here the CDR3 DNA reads TGCGCCAGCAGCCTACTCCCTGATGGCTACAATGAGCAGTACTTC.

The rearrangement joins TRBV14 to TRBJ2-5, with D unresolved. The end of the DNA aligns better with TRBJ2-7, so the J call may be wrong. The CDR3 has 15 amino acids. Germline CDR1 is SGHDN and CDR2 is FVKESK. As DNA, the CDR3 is TGTGCCAGCAGCTCGCTAGGGCGAGTTGGTTCCGAGCAGTACTTC. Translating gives CASSSLGRVGSEQYF.

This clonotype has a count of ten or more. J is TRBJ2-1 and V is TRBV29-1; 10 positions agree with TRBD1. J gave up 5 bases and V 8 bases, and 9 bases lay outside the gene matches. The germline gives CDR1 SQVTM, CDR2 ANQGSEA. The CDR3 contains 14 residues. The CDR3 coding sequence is TGCAGCTTAAAAACGGGGACAGGGGACAATGAGCAGTTCTTC. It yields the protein CSLKTGTGDNEQFF.

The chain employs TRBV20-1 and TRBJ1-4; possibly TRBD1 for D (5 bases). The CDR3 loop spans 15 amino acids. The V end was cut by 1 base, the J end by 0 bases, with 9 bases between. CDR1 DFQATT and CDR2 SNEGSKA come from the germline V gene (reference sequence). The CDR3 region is CSARGQISTNEKLFF. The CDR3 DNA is TGCAGTGCTAGAGGACAGATTTCAACTAATGAAAAACTGTTTTTT.

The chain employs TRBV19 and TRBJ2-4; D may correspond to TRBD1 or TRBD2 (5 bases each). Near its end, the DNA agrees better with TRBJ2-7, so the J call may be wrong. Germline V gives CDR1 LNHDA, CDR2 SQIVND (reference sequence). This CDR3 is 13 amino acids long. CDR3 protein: CASAGTEDNEQYF. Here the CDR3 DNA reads TGTGCCAGCGCCGGGACGGAGGACAACGAGCAGTACTTC.

The CDR3 sequence is CATSRERDYNEQFF. The CDR3, as DNA: TGTGCCACCAGCAGAGAGAGGGACTACAATGAGCAGTTCTTC. The V and J genes are TRBV15 and TRBJ2-1, with TRBD2 as a possible D gene (5 bases). Trimming cost V 0 bases and J 3 bases, with 6 bases left between them. In germline, CDR1 is LNHNV, CDR2 YYDKDF (reference sequence). The CDR3 has 14 residues.

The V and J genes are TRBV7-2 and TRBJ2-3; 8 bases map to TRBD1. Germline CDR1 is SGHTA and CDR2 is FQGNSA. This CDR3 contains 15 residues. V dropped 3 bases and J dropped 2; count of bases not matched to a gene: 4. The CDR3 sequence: CASSFGTGITDTQYF. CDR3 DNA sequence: TGTGCCAGCAGCTTCGGGACAGGTATCACAGATACGCAGTATTTT.

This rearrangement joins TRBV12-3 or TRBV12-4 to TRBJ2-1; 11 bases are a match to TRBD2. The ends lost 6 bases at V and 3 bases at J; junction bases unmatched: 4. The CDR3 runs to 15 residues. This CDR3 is CASSTLAGGYNEQFF. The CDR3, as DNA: TGTGCCAGCAGCACTCTAGCGGGAGGCTACAATGAGCAGTTCTTC.

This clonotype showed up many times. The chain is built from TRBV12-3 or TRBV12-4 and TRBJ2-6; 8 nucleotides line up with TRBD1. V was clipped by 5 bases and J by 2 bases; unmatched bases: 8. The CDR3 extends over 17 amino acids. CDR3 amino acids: CASSPRQGHPGANVLTF. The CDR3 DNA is TGTGCCAGCAGTCCTCGACAGGGGCATCCTGGGGCCAACGTCCTGACTTTC.

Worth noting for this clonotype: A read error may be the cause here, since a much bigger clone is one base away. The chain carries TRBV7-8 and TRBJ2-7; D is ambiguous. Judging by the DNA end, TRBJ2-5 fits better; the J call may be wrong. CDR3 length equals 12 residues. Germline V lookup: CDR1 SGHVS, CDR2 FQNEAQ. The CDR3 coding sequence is TGTGCCAGCAGCTCAGTCAAGGGGACCCAGTACTTC. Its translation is CASSSVKGTQYF.

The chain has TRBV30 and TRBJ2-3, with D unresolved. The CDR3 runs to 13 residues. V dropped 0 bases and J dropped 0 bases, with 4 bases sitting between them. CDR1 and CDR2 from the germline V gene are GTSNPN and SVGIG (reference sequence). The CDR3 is CAWSVDSTDTQYF. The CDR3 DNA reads TGTGCCTGGAGTGTAGACAGCACAGATACGCAGTATTTT. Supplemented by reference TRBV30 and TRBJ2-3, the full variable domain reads SQTIHQWPATLVQPVGSPLSLECTVEGTSNPNLYWYRQAAGRGLQLLFYSVGIGQISSEVPQNLSASRPQDRQFILSSKKLLLSDSGFYLCAWSVDSTDTQYFGPGTRLTVL.

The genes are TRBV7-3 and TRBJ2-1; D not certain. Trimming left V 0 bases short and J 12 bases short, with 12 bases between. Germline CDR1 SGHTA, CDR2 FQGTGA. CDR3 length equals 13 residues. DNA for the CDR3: TGTGCCAGCAGCTTAACTTCGGTGGGTGGGCAGTTCTTC. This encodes CASSLTSVGGQFF. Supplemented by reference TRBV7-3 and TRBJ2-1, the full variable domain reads GAGVSQTPSNKVTEKGKYVELRCDPISGHTALYWYRQSLGQGPEFLIYFQGTGAADDSGLPNDRFFAVRPEGSVSTLKIQRTERGDSAVYLCASSLTSVGGQFFGPGTRLTVL.

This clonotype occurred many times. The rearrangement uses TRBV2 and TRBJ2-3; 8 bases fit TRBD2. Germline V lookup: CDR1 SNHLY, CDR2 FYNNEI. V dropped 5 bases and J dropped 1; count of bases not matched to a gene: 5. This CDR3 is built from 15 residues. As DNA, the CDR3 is TGTGCCAGCAGTCCAGCGGGAGTAGGCACAGATACGCAGTATTTT. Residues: CASSPAGVGTDTQYF.

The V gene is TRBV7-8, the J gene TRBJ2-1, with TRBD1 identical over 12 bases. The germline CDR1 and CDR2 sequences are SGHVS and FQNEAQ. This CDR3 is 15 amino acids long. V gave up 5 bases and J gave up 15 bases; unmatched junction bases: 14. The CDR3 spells CASSRPGQGAFMLFF. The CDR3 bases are TGTGCCAGCAGCAGACCGGGACAGGGGGCTTTTATGCTGTTCTTC.